This T cell receptor (beta chain) stems from a study of vaccination effects on CD4 cells after COVID-19. Germline loops: CDR1 MDHEN, CDR2 SYDVKM. CDR3 length equals 14 residues. V lost 4 bases and J 0 bases, leaving 7 bases between the germline ends. In this sample, this clone turned up a few times. Its specificity is unknown. The assay was immunoSEQ multiplex PCR, and TCRdb's table has in-frame clones only and misses some. The sample lists more than 60,000 clones, around 74% occurring once. CD4+ T cells were isolated after nine to ten days of culture. BNT162b2 vaccine or mRNA-1273 vaccine was given to participants in two doses. Half-medium changes using IL-2 medium occurred on days 3 and 7.

The rearrangement links TRBV28 to TRBJ1-5; D unclear. This clonotype was obtained from a human donor who received a COVID-19 vaccine. The source material was CD4+ T cells from PBMCs cultured without peptide, sampled after COVID-19 vaccination. In nucleotides, the CDR3 is TGTGCCAGCAGTTCCCTATATAGCAATCAGCCCCAGCATTTT. Its translation: CASSSLYSNQPQHF.